Shown below are 5 T cell receptor beta chains from a single sample sequenced in a study of cytomegalovirus exposure and HLA in healthy donors. The repertoire was sequenced with immunoSEQ multiplex PCR; TCRdb's copy has only in-frame clones and lacks some. The sample shows about 240,000 clones, 87% of them seen only once. The sequenced sample consisted of PBMCs. The receptors here all came from a man aged 18 to 30 in good health and CMV-seronegative.

A few counts support this clone. The chain carries TRBV27 and TRBJ2-7; 7 bases align to TRBD1. The ends lost 6 bases at V and 5 bases at J; junction bases unmatched: 4. Germline CDR1 reads MNHEY; CDR2 reads SMNVEV (reference sequence). This CDR3 region has 12 residues. The CDR3 loop is CASRTGINEQYF. CDR3 in DNA: TGTGCCAGCAGGACAGGGATTAACGAGCAGTACTTC.

V and J are TRBV10-1 and TRBJ1-4; 8 bases agree with TRBD1. The CDR3 contains 15 residues. V lost 8 bases to trimming and J lost 0 bases; unmatched junction nucleotides: 5. The germline gives CDR1 WNHNN, CDR2 SYGVQD (reference sequence). This CDR3 reads CASQRQGSTNEKLFF. The CDR3 DNA reads as TGCGCCAGCCAGAGACAGGGGTCAACTAATGAAAAACTGTTTTTT.

The V gene is TRBV4-3, the J gene TRBJ1-2, with TRBD1 identical over 8 bases. This CDR3 has 15 amino acids. The germline CDR1 and CDR2 sequences are LGHNA and YSLEER. V trimming: 0 bases; J trimming: 4 bases; junction bases outside the gene matches: 4. The chain's CDR3 is CASSQDLQGGYGYTF. Here the CDR3 DNA reads TGCGCCAGCAGCCAAGACCTACAGGGGGGCTATGGCTACACCTTC.

The rearrangement joins TRBV7-8 to TRBJ2-5; 7 bases are a match to TRBD2. CDR1 and CDR2 (germline): SGHVS, FQNEAQ. CDR3 length: 16 amino acids. J was trimmed by 5 bases and V by 2 bases; bases with no gene match: 11. The CDR3 DNA reads TGTGCCAGCAGCTTAATCGGGAGCGGGATGGGTGAGACCCAGTACTTC. It yields the protein CASSLIGSGMGETQYF.

This clone was counted a few times. The chain is built from TRBV9 and TRBJ2-1; the D gene is possibly TRBD2 (5 bases). V was pared by 3 bases and J by 0 bases, with 10 bases between. The CDR3 is made up of 15 amino acids. Germline CDR1 and CDR2: SGDLS and YYNGEE. The CDR3 region is CASSASGSSYNEQFF. CDR3 nucleotide sequence: TGTGCCAGCAGCGCGAGCGGAAGCTCCTACAATGAGCAGTTCTTC.